The sequence of this T cell receptor beta chain was determined in a study of CD8+ T cells in alopecia areata (dated 2018 in TCRdb). Background on the whole study: The treated patients, all with moderate-to-severe alopecia areata, were enrolled in an open-label pilot trial of oral tofacitinib given at 5 to 10 mg twice daily. Tofacitinib was administered for 6 to 18 months, and 6 months of follow-up off drug were then conducted to assess delayed response and recurrence. The SALT score, which quantifies the percentage of affected scalp surface area, was used to measure disease severity in treated patients. High-throughput TCRbeta sequencing was used to examine T cell clonal expansion in alopecia areata in both the C3H/HeJ mouse model and human patients. On the human side, TCRbeta sequencing was run on scalp tissue and on sorted CD4+ and CD8+ peripheral blood T cells from healthy controls and from alopecia areata patients with either patchy or totalis/universalis disease. Tofacitinib-treated patients had biopsies at baseline and at 4 and 24 weeks of treatment, with a later scalp biopsy in several patients. Clonality in the scalp was compared among normal scalp (n=4), patchy alopecia areata scalp (n=8), and alopecia totalis/universalis scalp (n=8). RNA was obtained with the PAXgene miRNA kit for fixed scalp, the miRNeasy kit for PBMCs, and the RNeasy kit for mouse skin. Amplification of TCRbeta CDR3 regions was done by immunoSEQ multiplex PCR using 35 Vbeta forward primers and 13 Jbeta reverse primers. Overall study results and their limits: With tofacitinib, both scalp clonality and the number of expanded CD8+ clones among the top 100 scalp clones went down significantly. Higher clonality and more expanded CD8+ clones were observed in lesional scalp than in normal scalp, particularly in alopecia totalis/universalis, a finding suggestive of antigenic drive. Because the treated cohort was small and had just a single nonresponder, larger studies are needed to establish links between baseline CD8+ expansion and response. During tofacitinib treatment, many expanded lesional clones stuck around in both scalp and blood, and this persistence may partly explain why relapse happens after treatment is stopped. Scalp TCR repertoire analysis is complicated because resident alphabeta T cells in normal human skin are also sequenced, whereas mouse skin is dominated by gammadelta T cells. Shared TCR sequences between patients were less evident than in mice, which may be partly attributable to HLA diversity in the patient population.

Reading the label with the study, this specimen's treatment or condition is: oral pan-JAK inhibitor, 5-10 mg twice daily. From alopecia areata patients, peripheral blood was collected along with lesional scalp punch biopsies. After PBMCs were isolated by density centrifugation and stained for CD3, CD4 and CD8, a FACSAria was used to sort CD4+ and CD8+ T cells. The library was made by the immunoSEQ multiplex PCR assay. For TCR sequencing, RNA was extracted from every sample and reverse transcribed into cDNA to serve as template. First-strand cDNA was synthesized using SuperScript III with a 2:1 mix of oligo-dT and random hexamers. A synthetic immune receptor repertoire was used to measure amplification bias, and any remaining bias was corrected computationally. In the paper's pipeline: Raw reads were preprocessed for error removal, and CDR3 was defined according to IMGT conventions as running from the conserved cysteine to phenylalanine. Clonality was computed as 1 minus the Shannon entropy, with the entropy normalized by log2 of the number of productive unique TCRs. Whether each scalp clone was CD4 or CD8 was inferred by checking scalp TCRbeta sequences against the CD4 and CD8 repertoires from sorted blood. TCRdb holds this immuneACCESS table with in-frame rearrangements only. Some clones are missing; in checked studies, unresolved V genes explain under half, and the rest has no known cause. V and J calls and clone size come straight from that table; D and trimming were deduced from the DNA. For this sample the table gives more than 150,000 clones, of which approximately 50% were detected only once. Together, the top ten hold over 9.5% of the sample.

Comments on this clone: Which antigen it targets is not known. Nothing much larger sits one base from this clone, and base qualities are not available.

The receptor was derived from a human donor with alopecia areata. The sample was CD8+ T cells sorted from blood, taken at week 52, from a patient treated with tofacitinib.

For the CDR3, the sequence is CASSIHSRYTEAFF. Here is the DNA: TGTGCCAGTAGTATCCACAGCCGATACACTGAAGCTTTCTTT. Recombination joined TRBV19 with TRBJ1-1, with the identity of the D gene unclear. The trim is 3 bases for V and 3 bases for J, with a gap of 11 bases between the germline ends. The CDR3 covers 14 residues, taking in both the cysteine and the phenylalanine. Only the CDR3 part of the read is kept: 42 bases, read in frame from the first base. CDR1 is given as LNHDA and CDR2 as SQIVND, both from the germline V gene (reference sequence).